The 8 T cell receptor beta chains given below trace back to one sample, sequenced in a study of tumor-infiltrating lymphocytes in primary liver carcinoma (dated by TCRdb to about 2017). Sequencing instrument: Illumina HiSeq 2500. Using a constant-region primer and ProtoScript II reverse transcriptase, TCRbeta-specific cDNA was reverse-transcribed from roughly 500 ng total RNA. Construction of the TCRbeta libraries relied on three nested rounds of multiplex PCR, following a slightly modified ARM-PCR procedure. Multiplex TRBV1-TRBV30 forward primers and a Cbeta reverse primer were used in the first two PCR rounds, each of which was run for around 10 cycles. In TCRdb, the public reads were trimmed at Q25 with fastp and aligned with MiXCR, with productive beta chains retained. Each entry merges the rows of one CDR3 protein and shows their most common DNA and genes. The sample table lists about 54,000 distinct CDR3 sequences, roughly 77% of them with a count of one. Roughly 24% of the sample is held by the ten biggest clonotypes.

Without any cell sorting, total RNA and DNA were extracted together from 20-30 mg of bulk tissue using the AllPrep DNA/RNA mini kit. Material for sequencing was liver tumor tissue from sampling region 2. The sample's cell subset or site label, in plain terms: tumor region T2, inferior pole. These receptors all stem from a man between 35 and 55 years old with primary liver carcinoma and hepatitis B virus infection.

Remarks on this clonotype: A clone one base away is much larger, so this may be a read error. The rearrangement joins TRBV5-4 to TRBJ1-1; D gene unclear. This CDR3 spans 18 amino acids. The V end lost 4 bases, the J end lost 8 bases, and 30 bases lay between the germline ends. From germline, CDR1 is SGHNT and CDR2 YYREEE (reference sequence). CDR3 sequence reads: CASSRWVARAKNNPEAFF. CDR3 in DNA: TGTGCCAGCAGCCGATGGGTGGCGAGGGCTAAAAACAATCCCGAAGCTTTCTTT.

The CDR3 DNA reads as TGTGCCAGTATGGACAGTCCCGAGGAGACCCAGTACTTC. Translation: CASMDSPEETQYF. This chain joins TRBV5-4 and TRBJ2-5; tentatively, D is TRBD1 (6 bases). The germline V and J ends were trimmed by 8 bases and 5 bases, with 16 bases remaining between them. The germline gives CDR1 SGHNT, CDR2 YYREEE (reference sequence). There are 13 residues in the CDR3.

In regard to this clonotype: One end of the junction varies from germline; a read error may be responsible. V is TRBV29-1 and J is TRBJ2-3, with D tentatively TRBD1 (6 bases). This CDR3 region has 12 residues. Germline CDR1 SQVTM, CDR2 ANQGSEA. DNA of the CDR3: TGCGGCGTGGCAGGGGAACGCCTCGGTGAGTATTTT. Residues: CGVAGERLGEYF.

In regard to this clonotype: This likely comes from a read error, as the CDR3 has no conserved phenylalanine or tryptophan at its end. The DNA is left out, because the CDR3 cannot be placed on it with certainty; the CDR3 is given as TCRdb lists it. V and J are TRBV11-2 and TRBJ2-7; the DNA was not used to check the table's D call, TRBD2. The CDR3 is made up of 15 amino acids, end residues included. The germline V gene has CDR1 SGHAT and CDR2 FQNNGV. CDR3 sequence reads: CAISLGGTLPYEKYL.

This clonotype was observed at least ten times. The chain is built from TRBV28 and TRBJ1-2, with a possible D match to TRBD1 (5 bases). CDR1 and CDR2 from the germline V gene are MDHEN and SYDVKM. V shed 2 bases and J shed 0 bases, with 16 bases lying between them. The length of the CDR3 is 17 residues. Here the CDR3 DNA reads TGTGCCAGCAGTTTAGGGGGGGGAACCGCCGCTAACTATGGCTACACCTTC. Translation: CASSLGGGTAANYGYTF.

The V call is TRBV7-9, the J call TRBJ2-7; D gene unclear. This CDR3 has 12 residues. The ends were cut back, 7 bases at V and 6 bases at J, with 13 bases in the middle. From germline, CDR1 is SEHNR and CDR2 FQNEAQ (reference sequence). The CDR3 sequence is CASNSLGCEQYF. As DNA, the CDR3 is TGTGCCAGCAACTCTCTTGGGTGCGAGCAGTACTTC. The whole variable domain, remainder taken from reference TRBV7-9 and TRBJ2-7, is DTGVSQNPRHKITKRGQNVTFRCDPISEHNRLYWYRQTLGQGPEFLTYFQNEAQLEKSRLLSDRFSAERPKGSFSTLEIQRTEQGDSAMYLCASNSLGCEQYFGPGTRLTVT.

Here the CDR3 reads CASSRSMYGELFF. Here the CDR3 DNA reads TGCGCCAGCAGCCGAAGTATGTATGGGGAGCTGTTTTTT. The chain uses TRBV4-1 and TRBJ2-2; D ambiguous. This CDR3 region has 13 residues. Per the germline V gene, CDR1 is MGHRA and CDR2 is YSYEKL. V lost 4 bases and J lost 8, with 11 bases in between.

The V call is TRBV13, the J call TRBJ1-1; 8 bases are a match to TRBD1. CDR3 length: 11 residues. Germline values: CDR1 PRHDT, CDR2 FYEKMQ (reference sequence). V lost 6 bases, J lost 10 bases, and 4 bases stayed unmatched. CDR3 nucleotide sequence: TGTGCCAGCAGGTCCGGACAGGGAGCTTTCTTT. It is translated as CASRSGQGAFF.